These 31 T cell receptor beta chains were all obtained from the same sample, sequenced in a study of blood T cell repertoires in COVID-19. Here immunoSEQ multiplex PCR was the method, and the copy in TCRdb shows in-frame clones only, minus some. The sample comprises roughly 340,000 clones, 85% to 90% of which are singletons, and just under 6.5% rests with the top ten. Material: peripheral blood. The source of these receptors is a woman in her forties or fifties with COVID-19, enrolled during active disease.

CDR3 amino acids: CASSQDVRVGVSPLHF. The CDR3, as DNA: TGCGCCAGCAGCCAAGATGTCAGGGTAGGGGTTTCACCCCTCCACTTT. The chain has TRBV4-3 and TRBJ1-6; D is possibly TRBD1 (5 bases). V gave up 0 bases and J gave up 9 bases, with 15 bases separating them. CDR1 LGHNA and CDR2 YSLEER come from the germline V gene. The CDR3 is 16 residues long.

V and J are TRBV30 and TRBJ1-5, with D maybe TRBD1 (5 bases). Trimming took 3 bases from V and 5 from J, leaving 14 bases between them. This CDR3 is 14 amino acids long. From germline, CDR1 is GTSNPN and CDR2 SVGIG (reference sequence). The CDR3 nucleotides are TGTGCCTGGAGCCAACGGAAGGGGTATCAGCCCCAGCATTTT. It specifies CAWSQRKGYQPQHF.

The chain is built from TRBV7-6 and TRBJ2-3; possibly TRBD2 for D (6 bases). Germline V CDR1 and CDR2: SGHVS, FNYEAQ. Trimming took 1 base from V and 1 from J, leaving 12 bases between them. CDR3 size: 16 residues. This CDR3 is CASSLGVGGGTDTQYF. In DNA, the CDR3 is TGTGCCAGCAGCTTAGGAGTGGGAGGAGGCACAGATACGCAGTATTTT.

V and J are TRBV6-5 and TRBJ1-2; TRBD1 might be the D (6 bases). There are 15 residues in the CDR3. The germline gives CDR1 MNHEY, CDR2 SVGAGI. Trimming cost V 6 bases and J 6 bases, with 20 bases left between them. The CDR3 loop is CASSRTTGLSNGYTF. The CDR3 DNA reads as TGTGCCAGCAGCCGCACCACAGGGCTTTCTAATGGCTACACCTTC.

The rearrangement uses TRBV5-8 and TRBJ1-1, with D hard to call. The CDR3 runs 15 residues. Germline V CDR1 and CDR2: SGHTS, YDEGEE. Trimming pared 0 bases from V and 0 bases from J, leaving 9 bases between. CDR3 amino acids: CASSLAGSLNTEAFF. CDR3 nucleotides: TGTGCCAGCAGCTTGGCCGGGTCTCTGAACACTGAAGCTTTCTTT.

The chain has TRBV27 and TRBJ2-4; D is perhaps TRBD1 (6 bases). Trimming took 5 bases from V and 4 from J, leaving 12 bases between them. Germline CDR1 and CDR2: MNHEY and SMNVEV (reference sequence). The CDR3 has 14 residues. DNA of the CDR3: TGTGCCAGCAGTCCAGACAGGACGAAAAACATTCAGTACTTC. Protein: CASSPDRTKNIQYF.

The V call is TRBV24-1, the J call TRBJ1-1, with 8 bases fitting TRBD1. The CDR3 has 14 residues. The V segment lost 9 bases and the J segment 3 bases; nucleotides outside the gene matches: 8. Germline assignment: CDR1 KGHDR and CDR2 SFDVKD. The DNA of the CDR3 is TGTGCCACCTTAAGTCAGGGGGCGGACACTGAAGCTTTCTTT. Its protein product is CATLSQGADTEAFF.

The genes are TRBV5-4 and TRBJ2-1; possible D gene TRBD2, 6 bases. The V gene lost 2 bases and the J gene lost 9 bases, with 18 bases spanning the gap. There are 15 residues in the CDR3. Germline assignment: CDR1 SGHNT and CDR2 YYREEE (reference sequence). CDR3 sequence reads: CASSLRTTMGVEQFF. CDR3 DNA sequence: TGTGCCAGCAGCTTAAGGACTACCATGGGGGTTGAGCAGTTCTTC. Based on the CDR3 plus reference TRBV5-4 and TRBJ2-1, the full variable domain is ETGVTQSPTHLIKTRGQQVTLRCSSQSGHNTVSWYQQALGQGPQFIFQYYREEENGRGNFPPRFSGLQFPNYSSELNVNALELDDSALYLCASSLRTTMGVEQFFGPGTRLTVL.

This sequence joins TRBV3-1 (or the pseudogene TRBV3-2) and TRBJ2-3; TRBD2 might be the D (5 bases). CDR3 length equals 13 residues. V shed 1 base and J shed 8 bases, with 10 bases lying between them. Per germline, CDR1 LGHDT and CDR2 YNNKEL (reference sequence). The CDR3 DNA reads TGTGCCAGCAGCCAAGCTATAGAGGGTACGCAGTATTTT. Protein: CASSQAIEGTQYF.

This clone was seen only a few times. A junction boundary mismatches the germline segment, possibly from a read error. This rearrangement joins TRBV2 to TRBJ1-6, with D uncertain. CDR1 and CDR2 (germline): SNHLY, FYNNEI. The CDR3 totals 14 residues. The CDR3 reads CASSASSFNSPLHF. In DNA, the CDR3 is TGTGCCAGCAGTGCTTCCTCCTTTAATTCACCCCTCCACTTT.

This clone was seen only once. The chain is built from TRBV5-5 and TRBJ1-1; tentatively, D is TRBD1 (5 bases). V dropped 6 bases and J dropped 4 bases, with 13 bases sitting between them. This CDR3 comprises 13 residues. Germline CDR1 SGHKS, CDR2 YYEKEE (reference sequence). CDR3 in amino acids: CASTAGGSTEAFF. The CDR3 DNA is TGTGCCAGCACCGCCGGGGGGAGCACTGAAGCTTTCTTT.

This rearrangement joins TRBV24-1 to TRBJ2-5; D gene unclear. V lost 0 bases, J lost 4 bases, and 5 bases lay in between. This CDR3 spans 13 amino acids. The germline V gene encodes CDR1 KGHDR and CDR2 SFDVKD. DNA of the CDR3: TGTGCCACCAGTGATTTGGGTAGAGAGACCCAGTACTTC. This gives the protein CATSDLGRETQYF.

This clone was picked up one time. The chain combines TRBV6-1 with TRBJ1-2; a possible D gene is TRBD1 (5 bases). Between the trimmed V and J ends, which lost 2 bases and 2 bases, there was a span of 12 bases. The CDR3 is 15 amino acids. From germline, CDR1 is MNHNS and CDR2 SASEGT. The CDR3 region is CASSEWGVVNYGYTF. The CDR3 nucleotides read TGTGCCAGCAGTGAATGGGGGGTTGTAAACTATGGCTACACCTTC.

This CDR3 is CATSEPGQGATQHF. The CDR3 DNA follows: TGTGCCACCAGTGAACCCGGACAGGGGGCAACCCAGCATTTT. The chain links TRBV24-1 to TRBJ1-5; 11 positions agree with TRBD1. This CDR3 has 14 amino acids. J gave up 11 bases and V 4 bases, and 6 bases lay outside the gene matches. The germline gives CDR1 KGHDR, CDR2 SFDVKD.

The CDR3 DNA reads TGCAGCGTTAACGGGGACAGGGGACCCTACGAGCAGTACTTC. It is translated as CSVNGDRGPYEQYF. The V call is TRBV29-1, the J call TRBJ2-7, with 10 bases matching TRBD1. Germline V lookup: CDR1 SQVTM, CDR2 ANQGSEA. This CDR3 spans 14 amino acids. J was trimmed by 2 bases and V by 5 bases; bases with no gene match: 6.

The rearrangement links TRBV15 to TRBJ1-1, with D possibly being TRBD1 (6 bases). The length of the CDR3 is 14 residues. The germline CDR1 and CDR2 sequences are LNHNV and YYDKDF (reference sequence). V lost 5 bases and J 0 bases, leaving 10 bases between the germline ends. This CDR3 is CATSVQGLNTEAFF. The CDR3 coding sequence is TGTGCCACCAGCGTACAGGGTTTGAACACTGAAGCTTTCTTT.

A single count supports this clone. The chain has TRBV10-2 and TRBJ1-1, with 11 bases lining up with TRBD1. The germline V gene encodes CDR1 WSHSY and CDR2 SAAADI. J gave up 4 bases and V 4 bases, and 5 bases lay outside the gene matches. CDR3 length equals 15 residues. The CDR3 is CASSGTGTGGTEAFF. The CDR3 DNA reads TGCGCCAGCAGTGGTACCGGGACAGGGGGCACTGAAGCTTTCTTT.

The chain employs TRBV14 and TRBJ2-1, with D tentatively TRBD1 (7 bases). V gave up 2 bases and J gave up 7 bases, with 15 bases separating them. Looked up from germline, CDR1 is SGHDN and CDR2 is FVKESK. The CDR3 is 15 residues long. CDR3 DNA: TGTGCCAGCAGCCAATTGGCAGGGGGGTCGAATGAGCAGTTCTTC. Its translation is CASSQLAGGSNEQFF.

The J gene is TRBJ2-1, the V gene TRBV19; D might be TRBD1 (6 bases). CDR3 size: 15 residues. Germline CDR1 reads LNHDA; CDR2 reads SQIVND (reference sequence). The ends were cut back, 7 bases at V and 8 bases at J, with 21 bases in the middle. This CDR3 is CASTPQGIVFHEQFF. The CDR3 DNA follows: TGTGCCAGTACCCCACAGGGTATTGTTTTCCATGAGCAGTTCTTC. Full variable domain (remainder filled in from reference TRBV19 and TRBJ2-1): DGGITQSPKYLFRKEGQNVTLSCEQNLNHDAMYWYRQDPGQGLRLIYYSQIVNDFQKGDIAEGYSVSREKKESFPLTVTSAQKNPTAFYLCASTPQGIVFHEQFFGPGTRLTVL.

The CDR3 reads CASSSPRRRGAFF. In nucleotides, the CDR3 is TGTGCCAGCAGCTCCCCGAGGAGAAGGGGGGCTTTCTTT. V usage is TRBV7-9 and J usage is TRBJ1-1; TRBD1 is a possible D gene (6 bases). V was trimmed by 4 bases and J by 11 bases, leaving 17 bases between them. The CDR3 runs to 13 residues. In germline, CDR1 is SEHNR, CDR2 FQNEAQ (reference sequence).

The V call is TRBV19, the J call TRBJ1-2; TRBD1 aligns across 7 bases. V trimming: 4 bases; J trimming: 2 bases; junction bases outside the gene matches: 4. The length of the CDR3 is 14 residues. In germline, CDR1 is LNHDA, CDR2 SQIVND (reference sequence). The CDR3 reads CASSRQGTNYGYTF. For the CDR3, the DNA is TGTGCCAGTAGTAGACAGGGAACCAACTATGGCTACACCTTC.

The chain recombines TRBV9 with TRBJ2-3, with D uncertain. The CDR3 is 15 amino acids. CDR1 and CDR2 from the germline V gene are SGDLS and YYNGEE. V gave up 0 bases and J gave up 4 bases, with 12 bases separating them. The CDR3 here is CASSVADSTSDTQYF. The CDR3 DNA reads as TGTGCCAGCAGCGTAGCTGATAGTACCTCAGATACGCAGTATTTT.

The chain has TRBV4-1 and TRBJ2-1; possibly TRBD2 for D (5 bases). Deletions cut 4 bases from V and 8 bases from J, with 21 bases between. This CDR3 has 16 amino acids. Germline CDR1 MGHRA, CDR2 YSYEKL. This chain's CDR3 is CASSPSIGYLSDEQFF. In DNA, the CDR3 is TGCGCCAGCAGCCCGTCCATTGGGTACCTTAGCGATGAGCAGTTCTTC.

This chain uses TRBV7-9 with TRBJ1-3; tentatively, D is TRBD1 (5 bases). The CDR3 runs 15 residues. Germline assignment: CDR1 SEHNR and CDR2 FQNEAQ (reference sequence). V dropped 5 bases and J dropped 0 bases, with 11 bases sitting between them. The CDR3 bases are TGTGCCAGCAGCGTGACAGCGAACTCTGGAAACACCATATATTTT. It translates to CASSVTANSGNTIYF.

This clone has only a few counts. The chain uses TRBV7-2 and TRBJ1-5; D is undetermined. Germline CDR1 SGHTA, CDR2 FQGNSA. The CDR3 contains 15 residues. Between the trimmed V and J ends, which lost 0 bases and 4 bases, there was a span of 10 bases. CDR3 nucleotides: TGTGCCAGCAGCTTAGCGCGAACAGTTAATCAGCCCCAGCATTTT. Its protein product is CASSLARTVNQPQHF.

The CDR3 sequence: CASSSWTGGSGANVLTF. The CDR3 coding sequence is TGCGCCAGCAGCTCTTGGACAGGGGGCTCTGGGGCCAACGTCCTGACTTTC. This sequence joins TRBV5-1 and TRBJ2-6, with 10 bases lining up with TRBD1. Germline lookup yields CDR1 SGHRS and CDR2 YFSETQ. The CDR3 loop spans 17 amino acids. With 3 bases clipped from V and 0 bases from J, the junction kept 3 bases outside the gene matches.

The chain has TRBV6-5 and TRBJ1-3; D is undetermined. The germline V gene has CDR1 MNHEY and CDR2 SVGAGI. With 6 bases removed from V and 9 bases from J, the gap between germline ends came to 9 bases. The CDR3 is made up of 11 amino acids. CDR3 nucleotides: TGTGCCAGCAGAACCGGGAGCACCATATATTTT. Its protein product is CASRTGSTIYF.

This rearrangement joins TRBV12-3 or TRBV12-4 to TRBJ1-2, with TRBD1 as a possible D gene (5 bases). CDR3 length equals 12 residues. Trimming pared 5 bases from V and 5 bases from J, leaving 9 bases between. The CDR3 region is CASSTQGYGYTF. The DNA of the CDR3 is TGTGCCAGCAGTACCCAGGGATATGGCTACACCTTC.

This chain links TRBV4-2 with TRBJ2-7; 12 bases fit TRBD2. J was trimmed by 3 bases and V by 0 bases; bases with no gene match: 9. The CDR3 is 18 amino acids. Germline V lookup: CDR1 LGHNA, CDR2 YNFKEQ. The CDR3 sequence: CASSQELAGGASYYEQYF. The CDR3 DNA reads TGTGCCAGCAGCCAAGAACTAGCGGGAGGTGCTTCGTACTACGAGCAGTACTTC.

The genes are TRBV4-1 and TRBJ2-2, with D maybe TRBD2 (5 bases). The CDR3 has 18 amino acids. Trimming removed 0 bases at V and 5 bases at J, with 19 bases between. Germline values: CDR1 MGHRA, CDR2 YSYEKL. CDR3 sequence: CASSQDVAGVGRTGELFF. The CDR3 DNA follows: TGCGCCAGCAGCCAAGATGTAGCCGGGGTGGGTCGGACCGGGGAGCTGTTTTTT.

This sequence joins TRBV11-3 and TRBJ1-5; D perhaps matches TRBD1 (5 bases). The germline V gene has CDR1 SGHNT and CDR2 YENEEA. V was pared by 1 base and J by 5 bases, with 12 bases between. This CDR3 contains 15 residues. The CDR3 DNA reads TGTGCCAGCAGCTTAGTATCGGGGGATGATCAGCCCCAGCATTTT. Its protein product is CASSLVSGDDQPQHF.